Following are 17 T cell receptor beta chains from one sample sequenced in a study of PD-L1 blockade in urothelial cancer. This table comes from immunoSEQ multiplex PCR, and its TCRdb copy is limited to in-frame clones, with some not included. The sample yields more than 40,000 clones, approximately 90% seen once. The sample here was PBMCs, taken around atezolizumab (anti-PD-L1) treatment. The receptors here all came from a woman in her fifties or sixties with urothelial cancer.

The J gene is TRBJ2-1, the V gene TRBV5-1; TRBD2 aligns across 11 bases. With V trimmed by 3 bases and J by 6 bases, 2 bases remained unmatched. The germline gives CDR1 SGHRS, CDR2 YFSETQ. The CDR3 contains 14 residues. The CDR3 sequence is CASSSGTSGNEQFF. The CDR3 region has the DNA TGCGCCAGCAGCTCAGGGACTAGCGGCAATGAGCAGTTCTTC.

The chain employs TRBV7-2 and TRBJ1-5; D perhaps matches TRBD1 (5 bases). Germline assignment: CDR1 SGHTA and CDR2 FQGNSA. The CDR3 spans 15 residues. Trimming shortened V by 7 bases and J by 1 base, and 14 bases separated the two germline ends. CDR3 amino acids: CASTLVGGSNQPQHF. CDR3 bases: TGTGCCAGCACCCTAGTCGGGGGAAGCAATCAGCCCCAGCATTTT.

V gene TRBV28 combines with J gene TRBJ2-7; 8 bases line up with TRBD2. The length of the CDR3 is 14 residues. Trimming at V came to 6 bases and at J to 2 bases, leaving 6 bases not matched to a gene. The germline V gene encodes CDR1 MDHEN and CDR2 SYDVKM. CDR3 nucleotide sequence: TGTGCCAGCAGCCAAGCGGGAGACGCCTACGAGCAGTACTTC. Protein product: CASSQAGDAYEQYF.

The rearrangement uses TRBV7-2 and TRBJ2-7, with 9 positions matching TRBD1. CDR3 length equals 15 residues. Germline values: CDR1 SGHTA, CDR2 FQGNSA. Unmatched junction bases numbered 7, after V lost 4 bases and J lost 3 bases. The CDR3 DNA reads TGTGCCAGCAGCTCCAGGACAGGGGCACTCTACGAGCAGTACTTC. Its protein product is CASSSRTGALYEQYF.

The rearrangement joins TRBV10-3 to TRBJ2-7; D remains unclear. Trimming stripped 3 bases from V and 2 bases from J, with 5 bases between. Germline CDR1 and CDR2: ENHRY and SYGVKD. The CDR3 is made up of 12 amino acids. This CDR3 reads CAISETAYEQYF. The DNA of the CDR3 is TGTGCCATCAGTGAAACAGCCTACGAGCAGTACTTC.

The chain is built from TRBV19 and TRBJ2-7; the D gene is possibly TRBD1 (5 bases). The CDR3 totals 14 residues. V was pared by 5 bases and J by 3 bases, with 14 bases between. Per germline, CDR1 LNHDA and CDR2 SQIVND (reference sequence). CDR3 loop: CASSVAARDYEQYF. DNA of the CDR3: TGTGCCAGTAGTGTTGCGGCCAGGGACTACGAGCAGTACTTC.

In this sample, this clone turned up a few times. The CDR3 sequence is CASRDSNQPQHF. The DNA for the CDR3 is TGTGCCAGCAGGGACTCCAATCAGCCCCAGCATTTT. The gene calls are TRBV28 and TRBJ1-5; no clear D. Germline V lookup: CDR1 MDHEN, CDR2 SYDVKM. V was shortened by 6 bases and J by 3 bases, with 6 bases between the two germline ends. The length of the CDR3 is 12 residues.

This clone came up once. The chain links TRBV6-5 to TRBJ2-7, with 9 bases matching TRBD1. The CDR3 spans 14 residues. Losses at the gene ends were 4 bases for V and 4 bases for J; bases not matched to a gene: 5. Germline V gene data show CDR1 as MNHEY and CDR2 as SVGAGI. CDR3 residues: CASSSTGGFYEQYF. For the CDR3, the DNA is TGTGCCAGCAGTTCTACAGGGGGCTTTTACGAGCAGTACTTC.

This clone was detected only a few times. V usage is TRBV7-6 and J usage is TRBJ1-1, with D possibly being TRBD1 (5 bases). CDR3 size: 13 residues. The ends were cut back, 7 bases at V and 3 bases at J, with 12 bases in the middle. Germline CDR1 reads SGHVS; CDR2 reads FNYEAQ. The CDR3 is CASIPGLHTEAFF. Written as DNA, the CDR3 is TGTGCCAGCATACCGGGACTCCACACTGAAGCTTTCTTT. Drawing the rest from reference TRBV7-6 and TRBJ1-1, the complete variable domain is GAGVSQSPRYKVTKRGQDVALRCDPISGHVSLYWYRQALGQGPEFLTYFNYEAQQDKSGLPNDRFSAERPEGSISTLTIQRTEQRDSAMYRCASIPGLHTEAFFGQGTRLTVV.

The table lists this clone with a few counts. At one of its ends the junction is not consistent with the germline gene, which may arise from a read error. The rearrangement links TRBV28 to TRBJ2-7, with 14 nucleotides matching TRBD2. This CDR3 contains 15 residues. Germline V CDR1 and CDR2: MDHEN, SYDVKM. The CDR3 here is CASTLVGLAGGGQYF. The CDR3 bases are TGTGCCAGCACTTTAGTCGGACTAGCGGGAGGAGGGCAGTACTTC.

V gene TRBV13 combines with J gene TRBJ1-6, with 9 bases matching TRBD1. This CDR3 comprises 14 residues. V lost 5 bases to trimming and J lost 9 bases; unmatched junction nucleotides: 5. Germline-derived CDR1 and CDR2 are PRHDT and FYEKMQ (reference sequence). CDR3 DNA: TGTGCCAGCAGCCGAGACAGGGGGAGTTCACCCCTCCACTTT. It is translated as CASSRDRGSSPLHF. The whole variable domain, remainder taken from reference TRBV13 and TRBJ1-6, is AAGVIQSPRHLIKEKRETATLKCYPIPRHDTVYWYQQGPGQDPQFLISFYEKMQSDKGSIPDRFSAQQFSDYHSELNMSSLELGDSALYFCASSRDRGSSPLHFGNGTRLTVT.

V and J are TRBV2 and TRBJ1-2; 7 positions agree with TRBD1. This CDR3 has 13 residues. With 6 bases clipped from V and 2 bases from J, the junction kept 3 bases outside the gene matches. CDR1 and CDR2 (germline): SNHLY, FYNNEI. CDR3 bases: TGTGCCAGCAGCGCGACAGGGAACTATGGCTACACCTTC. Translated, it gives CASSATGNYGYTF.

The V gene is TRBV7-2, the J gene TRBJ2-5; D gene unclear. CDR1 and CDR2 from the germline V gene are SGHTA and FQGNSA. Trimming cost V 5 bases and J 1 base, with 11 bases left between them. The CDR3 is 14 residues long. As DNA, the CDR3 is TGTGCCAGCAGCCCTAGAGCCCTCCAAGAGACCCAGTACTTC. Encoded protein: CASSPRALQETQYF.

The genes are TRBV15 and TRBJ2-7; the D is unclear. From germline, CDR1 is LNHNV and CDR2 YYDKDF (reference sequence). The CDR3 is 15 residues long. Between the trimmed V and J ends, which lost 0 bases and 6 bases, there was a span of 15 bases. Written as DNA, the CDR3 is TGTGCCACCAGCAGAGATGTAGCCCTAGTAGGCGAGCAGTACTTC. This translates into CATSRDVALVGEQYF.

CDR3 in amino acids: CASSVGPGVPTDTQYF. The CDR3 coding sequence is TGTGCCAGCAGCGTGGGGCCGGGGGTACCGACAGATACGCAGTATTTT. The chain recombines TRBV9 with TRBJ2-3; perhaps TRBD2 as D (6 bases). The CDR3 totals 16 residues. V lost 2 bases, J lost 3 bases, and 16 bases lay in between. Germline V CDR1 and CDR2: SGDLS, YYNGEE.

In nucleotides, the CDR3 is TGTGCCAGCAGCTTGGACACTAGCGATAAAGAGACCCAGTACTTC. It is translated as CASSLDTSDKETQYF. The chain uses TRBV7-8 and TRBJ2-5; 7 bases map to TRBD2. J gave up 3 bases and V 3 bases, and 7 bases lay outside the gene matches. Germline-derived CDR1 and CDR2 are SGHVS and FQNEAQ. CDR3 size: 15 residues. Full variable domain (rest looked up from reference TRBV7-8 and TRBJ2-5): GAGVSQSPRYKVAKRGQDVALRCDPISGHVSLFWYQQALGQGPEFLTYFQNEAQLDKSGLPSDRFFAERPEGSVSTLKIQRTQQEDSAVYLCASSLDTSDKETQYFGPGTRLLVL.

The rearrangement uses TRBV10-3 and TRBJ2-7, with TRBD2 identical over 13 bases. This CDR3 has 15 amino acids. CDR1 is ENHRY, CDR2 SYGVKD, per germline. With V trimmed by 6 bases and J by 1 base, 3 bases remained unmatched. CDR3 sequence reads: CAIRGTSGESYEQYF. CDR3 sequence (DNA): TGTGCCATCAGAGGGACTAGCGGGGAATCCTACGAGCAGTACTTC.